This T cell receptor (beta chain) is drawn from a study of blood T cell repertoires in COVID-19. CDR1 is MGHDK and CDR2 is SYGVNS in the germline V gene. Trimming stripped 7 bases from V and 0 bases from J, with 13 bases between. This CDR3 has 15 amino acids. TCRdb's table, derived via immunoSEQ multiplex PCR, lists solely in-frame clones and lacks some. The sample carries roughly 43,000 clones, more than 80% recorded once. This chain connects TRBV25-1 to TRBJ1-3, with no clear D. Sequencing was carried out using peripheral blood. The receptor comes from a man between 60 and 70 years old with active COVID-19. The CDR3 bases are TGTGCCAGCAAGCGACGGATTTTCTCTGGAAACACCATATATTTT. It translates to CASKRRIFSGNTIYF. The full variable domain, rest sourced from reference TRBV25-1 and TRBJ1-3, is EADIYQTPRYLVIGTGKKITLECSQTMGHDKMYWYQQDPGMELHLIHYSYGVNSTEKGDLSSESTVSRIRTEHFPLTLESARPSHTSQYLCASKRRIFSGNTIYFGEGSWLTVV.